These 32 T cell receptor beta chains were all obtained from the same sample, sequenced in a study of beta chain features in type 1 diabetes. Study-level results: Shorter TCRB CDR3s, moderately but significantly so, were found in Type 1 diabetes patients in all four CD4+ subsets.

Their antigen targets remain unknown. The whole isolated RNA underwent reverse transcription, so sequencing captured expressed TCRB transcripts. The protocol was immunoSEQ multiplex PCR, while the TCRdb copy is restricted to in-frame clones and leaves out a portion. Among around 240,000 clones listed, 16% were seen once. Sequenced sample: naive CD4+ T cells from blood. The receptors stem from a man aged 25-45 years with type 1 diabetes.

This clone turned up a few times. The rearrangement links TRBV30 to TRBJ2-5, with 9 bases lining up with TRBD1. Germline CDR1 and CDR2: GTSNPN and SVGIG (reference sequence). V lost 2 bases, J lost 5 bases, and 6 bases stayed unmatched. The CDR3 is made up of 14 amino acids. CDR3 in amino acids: CAWSMGQGMETQYF. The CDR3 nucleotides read TGTGCCTGGAGTATGGGACAGGGTATGGAGACCCAGTACTTC.

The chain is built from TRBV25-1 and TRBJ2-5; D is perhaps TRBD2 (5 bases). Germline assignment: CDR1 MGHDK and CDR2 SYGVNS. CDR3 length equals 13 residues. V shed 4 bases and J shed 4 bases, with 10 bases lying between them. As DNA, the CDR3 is TGTGCCAGCAGTGCGGGATGGGGAGAGACCCAGTACTTC. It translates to CASSAGWGETQYF. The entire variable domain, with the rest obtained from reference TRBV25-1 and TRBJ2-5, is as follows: EADIYQTPRYLVIGTGKKITLECSQTMGHDKMYWYQQDPGMELHLIHYSYGVNSTEKGDLSSESTVSRIRTEHFPLTLESARPSHTSQYLCASSAGWGETQYFGPGTRLLVL.

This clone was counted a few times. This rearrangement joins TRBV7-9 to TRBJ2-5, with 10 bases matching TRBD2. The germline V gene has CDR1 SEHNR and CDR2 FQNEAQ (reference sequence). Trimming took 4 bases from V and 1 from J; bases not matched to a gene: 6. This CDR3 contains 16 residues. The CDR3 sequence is CASSSGLAETQETQYF. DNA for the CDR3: TGTGCCAGCAGCTCCGGACTAGCGGAGACCCAAGAGACCCAGTACTTC.

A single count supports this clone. The CDR3 region is CASSSSGQGDQETQYF. The CDR3 nucleotides read TGTGCCAGCAGTTCATCGGGACAGGGGGATCAAGAGACCCAGTACTTC. The chain recombines TRBV28 with TRBJ2-5, with 11 bases aligning to TRBD1. The CDR3 length is 16 residues. Germline CDR1 and CDR2: MDHEN and SYDVKM. The V and J ends lost 4 bases and 2 bases, in that order; junction bases with no gene match: 6.

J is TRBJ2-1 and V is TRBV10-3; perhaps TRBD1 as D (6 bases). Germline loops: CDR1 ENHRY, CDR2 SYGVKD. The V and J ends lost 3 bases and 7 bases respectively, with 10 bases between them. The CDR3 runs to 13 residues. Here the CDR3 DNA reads TGTGCCATCAGTGACAGGGGCAGGAATGAGCAGTTCTTC. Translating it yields CAISDRGRNEQFF.

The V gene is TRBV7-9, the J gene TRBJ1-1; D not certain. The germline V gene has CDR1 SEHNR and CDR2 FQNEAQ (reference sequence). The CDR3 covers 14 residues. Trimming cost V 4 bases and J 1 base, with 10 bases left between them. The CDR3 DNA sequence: TGTGCCAGCAGCTGGAGGACGGGGAACACTGAAGCTTTCTTT. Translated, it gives CASSWRTGNTEAFF.

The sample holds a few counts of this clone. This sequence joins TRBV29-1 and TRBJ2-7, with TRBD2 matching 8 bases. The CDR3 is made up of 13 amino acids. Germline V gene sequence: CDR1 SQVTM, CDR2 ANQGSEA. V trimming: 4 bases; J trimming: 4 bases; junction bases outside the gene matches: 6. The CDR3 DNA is TGCAGCGTTGCCAGCGGGAGTTGGTACGAGCAGTACTTC. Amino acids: CSVASGSWYEQYF.

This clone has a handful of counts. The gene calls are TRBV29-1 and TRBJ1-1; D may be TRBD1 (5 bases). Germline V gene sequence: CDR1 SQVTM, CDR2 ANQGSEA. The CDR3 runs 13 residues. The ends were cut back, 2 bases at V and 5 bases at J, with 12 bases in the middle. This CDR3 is CSVESVAGTEAFF. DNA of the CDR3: TGCAGCGTTGAATCGGTCGCAGGGACTGAAGCTTTCTTT.

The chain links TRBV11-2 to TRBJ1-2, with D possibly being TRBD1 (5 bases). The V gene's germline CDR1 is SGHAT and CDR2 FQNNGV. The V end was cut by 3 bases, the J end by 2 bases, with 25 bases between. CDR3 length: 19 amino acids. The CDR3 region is CASSLRSDSSQDLNYGYTF. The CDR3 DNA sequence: TGTGCCAGCAGCTTGAGGAGCGACAGCTCCCAAGACTTAAACTATGGCTACACCTTC.

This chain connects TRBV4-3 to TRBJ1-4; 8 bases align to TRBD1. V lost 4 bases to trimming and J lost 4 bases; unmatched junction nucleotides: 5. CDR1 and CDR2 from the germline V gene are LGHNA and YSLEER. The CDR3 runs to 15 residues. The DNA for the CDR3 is TGCGCCAGCAGCCTACTGGACAGGGATAATGAAAAACTGTTTTTT. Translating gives CASSLLDRDNEKLFF.

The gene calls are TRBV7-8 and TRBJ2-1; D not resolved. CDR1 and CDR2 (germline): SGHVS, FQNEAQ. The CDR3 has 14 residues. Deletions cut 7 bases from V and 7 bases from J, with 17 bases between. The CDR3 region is CASTQRRGVNEQFF. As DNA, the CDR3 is TGTGCCAGCACCCAGCGTCGAGGCGTGAATGAGCAGTTCTTC.

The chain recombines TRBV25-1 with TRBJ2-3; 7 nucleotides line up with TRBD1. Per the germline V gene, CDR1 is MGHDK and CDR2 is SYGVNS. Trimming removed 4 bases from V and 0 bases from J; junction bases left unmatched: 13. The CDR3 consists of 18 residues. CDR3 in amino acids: CASSAYGPGQSSTDTQYF. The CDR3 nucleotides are TGTGCCAGCAGTGCGTACGGTCCGGGACAGAGTAGCACAGATACGCAGTATTTT.

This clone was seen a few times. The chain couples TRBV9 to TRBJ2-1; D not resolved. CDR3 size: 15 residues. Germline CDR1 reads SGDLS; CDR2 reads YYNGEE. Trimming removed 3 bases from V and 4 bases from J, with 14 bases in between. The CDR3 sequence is CASSDTLKDYNEQFF. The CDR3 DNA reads TGTGCCAGCAGCGATACCCTTAAAGATTACAATGAGCAGTTCTTC.

The CDR3 bases are TGCAGCGTAGGGACGAACGATTATGGCTACACCTTC. Its translation: CSVGTNDYGYTF. The rearrangement links TRBV29-1 to TRBJ1-2, with D perhaps TRBD1 (5 bases). The V gene's germline CDR1 is SQVTM and CDR2 ANQGSEA. V was cut by 6 bases and J by 5 bases, with 13 bases left in between. The CDR3 has 12 amino acids.

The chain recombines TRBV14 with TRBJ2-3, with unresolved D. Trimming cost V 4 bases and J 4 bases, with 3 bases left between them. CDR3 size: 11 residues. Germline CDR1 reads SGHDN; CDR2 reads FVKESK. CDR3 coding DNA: TGTGCCAGCAGCCTCTCAGATACGCAGTATTTT. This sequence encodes CASSLSDTQYF.

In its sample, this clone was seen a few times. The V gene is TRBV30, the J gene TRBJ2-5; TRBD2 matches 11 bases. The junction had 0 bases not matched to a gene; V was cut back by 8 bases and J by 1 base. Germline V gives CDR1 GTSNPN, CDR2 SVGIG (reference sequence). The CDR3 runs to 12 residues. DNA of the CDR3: TGTGCCCTAGCGGGAGGCCAAGAGACCCAGTACTTC. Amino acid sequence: CALAGGQETQYF.

Written as DNA, the CDR3 is TGCAGTGCTAGAGACACAGAGACCCAGTACTTC. Its translation is CSARDTETQYF. The chain combines TRBV20-1 with TRBJ2-5; unclear D gene. CDR1 is DFQATT and CDR2 is SNEGSKA in the germline V gene (reference sequence). Trimming left V 0 bases short and J 4 bases short, with 3 bases between. CDR3 size: 11 residues.

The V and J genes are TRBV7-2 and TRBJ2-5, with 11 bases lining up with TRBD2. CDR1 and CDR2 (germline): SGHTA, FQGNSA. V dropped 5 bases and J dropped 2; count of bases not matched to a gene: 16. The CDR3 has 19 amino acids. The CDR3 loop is CASSPRPFGTSGHQETQYF. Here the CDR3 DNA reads TGTGCCAGCAGCCCACGCCCCTTCGGGACTAGCGGTCATCAAGAGACCCAGTACTTC. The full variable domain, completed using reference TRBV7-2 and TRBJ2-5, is GAGVSQSPSNKVTEKGKDVELRCDPISGHTALYWYRQSLGQGLEFLIYFQGNSAPDKSGLPSDRFSAERTGGSVSTLTIQRTQQEDSAVYLCASSPRPFGTSGHQETQYFGPGTRLLVL.

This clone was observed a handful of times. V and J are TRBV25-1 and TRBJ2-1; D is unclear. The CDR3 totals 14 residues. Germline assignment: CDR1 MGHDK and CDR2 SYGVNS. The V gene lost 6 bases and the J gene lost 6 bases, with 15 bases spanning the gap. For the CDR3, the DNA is TGTGCCAGCAGGGGTCTCGGTAGAGGCAATGAGCAGTTCTTC. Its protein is CASRGLGRGNEQFF. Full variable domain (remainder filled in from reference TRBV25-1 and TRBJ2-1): EADIYQTPRYLVIGTGKKITLECSQTMGHDKMYWYQQDPGMELHLIHYSYGVNSTEKGDLSSESTVSRIRTEHFPLTLESARPSHTSQYLCASRGLGRGNEQFFGPGTRLTVL.

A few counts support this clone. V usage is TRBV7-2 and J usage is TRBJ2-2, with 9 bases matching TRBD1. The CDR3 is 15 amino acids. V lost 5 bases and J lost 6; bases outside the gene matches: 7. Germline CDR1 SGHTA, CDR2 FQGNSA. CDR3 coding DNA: TGTGCCAGCAGCCCCGGGACAGGGTGGTCCGGGGAGCTGTTTTTT. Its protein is CASSPGTGWSGELFF.

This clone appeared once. The CDR3 protein is CASSVQGTGNTIYF. CDR3 bases: TGTGCCAGCAGCGTACAGGGCACTGGAAACACCATATATTTT. The chain employs TRBV9 and TRBJ1-3; possibly TRBD1 for D (5 bases). This CDR3 has 14 amino acids. Trimming removed 1 base from V and 2 bases from J, with 7 bases in between. Germline V lookup: CDR1 SGDLS, CDR2 YYNGEE.

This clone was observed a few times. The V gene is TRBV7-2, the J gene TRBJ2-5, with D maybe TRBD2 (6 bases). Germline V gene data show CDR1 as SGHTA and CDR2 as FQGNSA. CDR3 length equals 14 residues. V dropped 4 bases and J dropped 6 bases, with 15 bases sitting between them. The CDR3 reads CASSSGDGLKTQYF. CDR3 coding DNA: TGTGCCAGCAGCTCGGGGGACGGCTTGAAGACCCAGTACTTC.

CDR3 residues: CSASLFNEQFF. The CDR3 nucleotides are TGCAGTGCATCCCTCTTCAATGAGCAGTTCTTC. The rearrangement joins TRBV20-1 to TRBJ2-1, with D hard to call. In germline, CDR1 is DFQATT, CDR2 SNEGSKA (reference sequence). The CDR3 loop spans 11 amino acids. The V and J ends lost 6 bases and 6 bases respectively, with 9 bases between them.

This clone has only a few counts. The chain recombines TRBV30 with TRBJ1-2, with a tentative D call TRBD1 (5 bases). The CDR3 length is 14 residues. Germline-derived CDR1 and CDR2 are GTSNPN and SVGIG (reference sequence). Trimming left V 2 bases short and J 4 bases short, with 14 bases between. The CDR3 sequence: CAWSLRSRGYGYTF. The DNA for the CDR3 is TGTGCCTGGAGTTTGCGGAGTAGGGGCTATGGCTACACCTTC.

CDR3 bases: TGTGCCAGCAGTTGGGTATCAACTAATGAAAAACTGTTTTTT. Amino acids: CASSWVSTNEKLFF. V usage is TRBV2 and J usage is TRBJ1-4; D gene uncertain. V lost 5 bases and J 0 bases, leaving 7 bases between the germline ends. CDR1 SNHLY and CDR2 FYNNEI come from the germline V gene. The CDR3 has 14 amino acids. The whole variable domain, filled in from reference TRBV2 and TRBJ1-4, reads EPEVTQTPSHQVTQMGQEVILRCVPISNHLYFYWYRQILGQKVEFLVSFYNNEISEKSEIFDDQFSVERPDGSNFTLKIRSTKLEDSAMYFCASSWVSTNEKLFFGSGTQLSVL.

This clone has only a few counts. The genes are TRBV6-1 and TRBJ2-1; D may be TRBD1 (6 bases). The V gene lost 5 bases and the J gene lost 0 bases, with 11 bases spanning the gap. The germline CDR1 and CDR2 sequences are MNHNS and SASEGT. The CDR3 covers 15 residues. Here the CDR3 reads CASSPGQSSYNEQFF. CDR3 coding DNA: TGTGCCAGCAGTCCCGGACAGAGCTCCTACAATGAGCAGTTCTTC.

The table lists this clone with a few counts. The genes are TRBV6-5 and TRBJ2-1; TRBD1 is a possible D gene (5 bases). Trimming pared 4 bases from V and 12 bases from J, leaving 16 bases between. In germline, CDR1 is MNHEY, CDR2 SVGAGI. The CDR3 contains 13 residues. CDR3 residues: CASSFATQGVQFF. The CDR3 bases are TGTGCCAGCAGTTTCGCTACCCAGGGTGTGCAGTTCTTC.

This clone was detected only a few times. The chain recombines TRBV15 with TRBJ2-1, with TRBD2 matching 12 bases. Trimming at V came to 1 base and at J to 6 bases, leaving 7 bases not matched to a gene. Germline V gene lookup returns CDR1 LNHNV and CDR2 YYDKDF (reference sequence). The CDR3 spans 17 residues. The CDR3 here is CATSRGRLAGEINEQFF. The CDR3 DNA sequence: TGTGCCACCAGCAGAGGTAGACTAGCGGGAGAAATCAATGAGCAGTTCTTC. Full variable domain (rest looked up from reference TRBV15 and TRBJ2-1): DAMVIQNPRYQVTQFGKPVTLSCSQTLNHNVMYWYQQKSSQAPKLLFHYYDKDFNNEADTPDNFQSRRPNTSFCFLDIRSPGLGDTAMYLCATSRGRLAGEINEQFFGPGTRLTVL.

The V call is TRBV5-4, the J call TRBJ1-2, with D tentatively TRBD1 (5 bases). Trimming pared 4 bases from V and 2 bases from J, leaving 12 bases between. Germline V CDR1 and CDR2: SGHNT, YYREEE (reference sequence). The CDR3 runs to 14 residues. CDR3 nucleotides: TGTGCCAGCAGCAAATACGCAGGGAACTATGGCTACACCTTC. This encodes CASSKYAGNYGYTF.

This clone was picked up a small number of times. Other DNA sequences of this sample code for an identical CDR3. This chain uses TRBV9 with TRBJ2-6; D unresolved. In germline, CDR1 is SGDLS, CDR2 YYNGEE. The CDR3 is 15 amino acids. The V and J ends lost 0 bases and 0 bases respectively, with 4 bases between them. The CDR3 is CASSVGGSGANVLTF. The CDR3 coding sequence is TGTGCCAGCAGCGTAGGGGGCTCTGGGGCCAACGTCCTGACTTTC. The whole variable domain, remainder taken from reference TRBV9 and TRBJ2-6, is DSGVTQTPKHLITATGQRVTLRCSPRSGDLSVYWYQQSLDQGLQFLIQYYNGEERAKGNILERFSAQQFPDLHSELNLSSLELGDSALYFCASSVGGSGANVLTFGAGSRLTVL.

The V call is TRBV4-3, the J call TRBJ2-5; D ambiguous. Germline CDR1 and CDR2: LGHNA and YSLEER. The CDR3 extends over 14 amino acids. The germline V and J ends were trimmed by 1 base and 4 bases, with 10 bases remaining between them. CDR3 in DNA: TGCGCCAGCAGCCAAGTCAACCGGCCAGAGACCCAGTACTTC. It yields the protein CASSQVNRPETQYF.

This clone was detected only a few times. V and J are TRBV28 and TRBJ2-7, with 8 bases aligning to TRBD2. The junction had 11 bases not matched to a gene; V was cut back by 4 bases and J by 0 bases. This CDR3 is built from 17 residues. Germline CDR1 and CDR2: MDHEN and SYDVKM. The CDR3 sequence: CASSSQIGRASSYEQYF. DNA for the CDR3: TGTGCCAGCAGTTCCCAGATCGGGAGGGCCAGCTCCTACGAGCAGTACTTC.